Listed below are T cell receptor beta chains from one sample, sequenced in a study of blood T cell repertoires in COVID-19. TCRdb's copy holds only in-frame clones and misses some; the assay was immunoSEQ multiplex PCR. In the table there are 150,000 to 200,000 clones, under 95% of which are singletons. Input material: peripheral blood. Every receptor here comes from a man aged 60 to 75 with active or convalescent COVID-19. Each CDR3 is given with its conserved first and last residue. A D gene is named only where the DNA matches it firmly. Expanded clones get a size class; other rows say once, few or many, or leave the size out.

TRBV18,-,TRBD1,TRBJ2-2,CASSPPAGGTGELFF,TGTGCCAGCTCACCCCCGGCAGGGGGAACCGGGGAGCTGTTTTTT
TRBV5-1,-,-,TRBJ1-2,CASSLGQIVNGYTF,TGCGCCAGCAGCTTGGGACAGATAGTAAATGGCTACACCTTC
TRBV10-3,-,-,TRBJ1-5,CAIGRTDSNQPQHF,TGTGCCATCGGAAGGACAGATAGCAATCAGCCCCAGCATTTT
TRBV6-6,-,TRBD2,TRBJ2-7,CASSYRTSGGSYEQYF,TGTGCCAGCAGTTACCGTACTAGCGGGGGTTCCTACGAGCAGTACTTC
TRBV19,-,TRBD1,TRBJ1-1,CASILTGDSGFTEAFF,TGTGCCAGTATTCTGACAGGGGATAGTGGTTTTACTGAAGCTTTCTTT
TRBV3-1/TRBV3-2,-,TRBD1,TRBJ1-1,CASSLVTGTGNTEAFF,TGTGCCAGCAGCCTAGTGACCGGGACAGGGAACACTGAAGCTTTCTTT
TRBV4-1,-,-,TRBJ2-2,CASSKARGPANTGELFF,TGCGCCAGCAGCAAGGCCCGGGGTCCCGCGAACACCGGGGAGCTGTTTTTT
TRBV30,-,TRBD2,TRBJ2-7,CAWSAGTSGRSEQYF,TGTGCCTGGAGCGCTGGGACTAGCGGGAGGAGTGAGCAGTACTTC
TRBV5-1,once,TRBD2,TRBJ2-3,CASSLSSGGKPTDTQYF,TGCGCCAGCAGCTTGTCTAGCGGGGGAAAACCCACAGATACGCAGTATTTT
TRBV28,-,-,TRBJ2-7,CASSHYSVSYEQYF,TGTGCCAGCAGCCATTATAGCGTCTCCTACGAGCAGTACTTC
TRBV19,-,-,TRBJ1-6,CASSLGGQVSPLHF,TGTGCCAGTAGTTTGGGGGGGCAAGTTTCACCCCTCCACTTT
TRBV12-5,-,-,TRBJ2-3,CASGSLVGGATDTQYF,TGTGCTAGTGGCAGTCTTGTGGGGGGGGCCACAGATACGCAGTATTTT
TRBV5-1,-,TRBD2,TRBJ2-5,CASSLLPSGGAGQETQYF,TGCGCCAGCAGCTTGTTGCCTAGCGGGGGGGCCGGGCAAGAGACCCAGTACTTC
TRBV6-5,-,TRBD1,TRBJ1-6,CASSLQGGDSPLHF,TGTGCCAGCAGCCTACAGGGGGGGGATTCACCCCTCCACTTT
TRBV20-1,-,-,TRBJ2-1,CSASTRQRVIHQYNEQFF,TGCAGTGCTAGTACCCGCCAGAGGGTAATACACCAATACAATGAGCAGTTCTTC
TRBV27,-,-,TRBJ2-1,CASSSVRNTYNEQFF,TGTGCCAGCAGCTCAGTCCGAAATACCTACAATGAGCAGTTCTTC
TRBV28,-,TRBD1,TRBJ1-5,CASSSTGVRQPQHF,TGTGCCAGCAGTTCTACAGGGGTTCGCCAGCCCCAGCATTTT
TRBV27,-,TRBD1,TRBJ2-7,CASSGTGGDYEQYF,TGTGCCAGCAGTGGGACAGGGGGGGACTACGAGCAGTACTTC
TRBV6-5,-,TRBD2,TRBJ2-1,CASSYSGTSSYEQFF,TGTGCCAGCAGTTACTCCGGGACTAGCTCCTATGAGCAGTTCTTC
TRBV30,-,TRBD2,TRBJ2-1,CAWSVGTSEYNEQFF,TGTGCCTGGAGTGTAGGGACTAGCGAATACAATGAGCAGTTCTTC
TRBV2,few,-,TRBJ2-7,CASTLLGPSSYEQYF,TGTGCCAGCACCCTACTGGGGCCGAGCTCCTACGAGCAGTACTTC
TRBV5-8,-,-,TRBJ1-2,CASNPSGGDYGYTF,TGTGCCAGCAACCCGTCCGGGGGTGACTATGGCTACACCTTC
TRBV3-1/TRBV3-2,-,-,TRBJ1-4,CASSQDPATNEKLFF,TGTGCCAGCAGCCAAGATCCCGCAACTAATGAAAAACTGTTTTTT
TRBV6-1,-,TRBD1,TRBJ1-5,CASSEMGTGGRQPQHF,TGTGCCAGCAGTGAAATGGGGACAGGGGGCAGGCAGCCCCAGCATTTT
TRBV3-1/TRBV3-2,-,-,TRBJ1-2,CASSQESGFYGYTF,TGTGCCAGCAGCCAAGAGTCCGGGTTCTATGGCTACACCTTC
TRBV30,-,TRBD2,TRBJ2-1,CAWSVLAGNPHEQFF,TGTGCCTGGAGTGTGCTAGCGGGTAATCCGCATGAGCAGTTCTTC
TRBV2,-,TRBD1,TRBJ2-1,CASTGTGAYNEQFF,TGTGCCAGCACGGGGACAGGGGCCTACAATGAGCAGTTCTTC
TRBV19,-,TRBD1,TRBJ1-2,CASRGTGGDYGYTF,TGTGCCAGTAGGGGGACAGGGGGAGACTATGGCTACACCTTC
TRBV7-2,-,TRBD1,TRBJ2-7,CASSFRDRGSEQYF,TGTGCCAGCAGCTTCCGGGACAGGGGTTCCGAGCAGTACTTC
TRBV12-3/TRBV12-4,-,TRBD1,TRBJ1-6,CATRTGMDSPLHF,TGTGCCACCCGGACAGGGATGGATTCACCCCTCCACTTT
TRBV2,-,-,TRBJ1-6,CASSQGVYSYNSPLHF,TGTGCCAGCAGTCAGGGCGTTTACTCCTATAATTCACCCCTCCACTTT
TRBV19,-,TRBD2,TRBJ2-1,CASSIGALAGVYNEQFF,TGTGCCAGTAGTATCGGGGCTCTAGCGGGGGTCTACAATGAGCAGTTCTTC
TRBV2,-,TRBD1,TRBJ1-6,CASSDRAWGNSPLHF,TGTGCCAGCTCGGACAGGGCGTGGGGAAATTCACCCCTCCACTTT
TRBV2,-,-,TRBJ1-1,CASSGIRPRDTEAFF,TGTGCCAGCAGTGGAATACGGCCTAGAGACACTGAAGCTTTCTTT
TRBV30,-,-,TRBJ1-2,CAWSRTATNYGYTF,TGTGCCTGGAGTAGGACAGCGACTAACTATGGCTACACCTTC
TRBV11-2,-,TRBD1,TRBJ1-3,CASSPGTGSGNTIYF,TGTGCCAGCAGTCCCGGGACAGGCTCTGGAAACACCATATATTTT
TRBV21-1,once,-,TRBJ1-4,CASARCEDRENEKLFF,TGTGCCAGCGCCCGGTGTGAAGACAGGGAGAATGAAAAACTGTTTTTT
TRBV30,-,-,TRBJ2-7,CAWSDHRVRSYEQYF,TGTGCCTGGAGTGACCACAGGGTGAGGTCCTACGAGCAGTACTTC
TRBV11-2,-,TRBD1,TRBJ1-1,CASSRTRTGGKAFF,TGTGCCAGCAGCCGAACCAGGACAGGGGGCAAAGCTTTCTTT
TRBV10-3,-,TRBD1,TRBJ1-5,CAARDRGNNQPQHF,TGTGCCGCCCGGGACAGGGGGAATAATCAGCCCCAGCATTTT
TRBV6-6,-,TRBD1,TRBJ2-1,CASSRQGVSSYNEQFF,TGTGCCAGCAGTCGACAGGGGGTCAGCTCCTACAATGAGCAGTTCTTC
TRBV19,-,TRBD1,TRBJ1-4,CASSLSGGTNEKLFF,TGTGCCAGTAGTTTATCAGGGGGCACTAATGAAAAACTGTTTTTT
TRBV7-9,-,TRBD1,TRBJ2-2,CASSSADRATTGELFF,TGTGCCAGCAGCTCTGCTGACAGGGCGACCACCGGGGAGCTGTTTTTT
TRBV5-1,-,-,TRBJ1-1,CASSLVRAGETEAFF,TGCGCCAGCAGCTTGGTTCGGGCCGGGGAAACTGAAGCTTTCTTT
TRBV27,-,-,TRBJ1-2,CASSSSSPPNYGYTF,TGTGCCAGCAGTTCGTCGTCCCCCCCGAACTATGGCTACACCTTC
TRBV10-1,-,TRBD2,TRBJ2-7,CASSSGASYEQYF,TGCGCCAGCAGCAGCGGGGCCTCCTACGAGCAGTACTTC
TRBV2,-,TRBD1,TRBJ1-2,CASRITGTGEGYGYTF,TGTGCCAGCAGAATAACCGGGACAGGGGAAGGCTATGGCTACACCTTC
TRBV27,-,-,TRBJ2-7,CASSLRGVNYEQYF,TGTGCCAGCAGTTTACGCGGGGTAAATTACGAGCAGTACTTC
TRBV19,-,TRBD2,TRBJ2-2,CASSISGSWRTGELFF,TGTGCCAGTAGTATTAGCGGGAGCTGGAGGACCGGGGAGCTGTTTTTT
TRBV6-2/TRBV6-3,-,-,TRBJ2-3,CASSYSAGLNTDTQYF,TGTGCCAGCAGTTACTCTGCTGGACTAAACACAGATACGCAGTATTTT
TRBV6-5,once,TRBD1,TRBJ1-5,CASSGRQGGQPQHF,TGTGCCAGCAGCGGCAGACAGGGGGGTCAGCCCCAGCATTTT
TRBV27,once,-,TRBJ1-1,CASSPQGGNTEAFF,TGTGCCAGCAGTCCCCAAGGGGGGAACACTGAAGCTTTCTTT
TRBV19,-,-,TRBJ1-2,CASSIDLRGTHFGYTF,TGTGCCAGTAGTATAGATCTTCGAGGGACACACTTCGGCTACACCTTC
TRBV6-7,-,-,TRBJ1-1,CASSFSMNTEAFF,TGTGCCAGCAGTTTCAGTATGAACACTGAAGCTTTCTTT
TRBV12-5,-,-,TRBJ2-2,CASGLAQNSGELFF,TGTGCTAGTGGTTTGGCCCAAAATTCCGGGGAGCTGTTTTTT
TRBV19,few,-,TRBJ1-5,CASSIEENSNQPQHF,TGTGCCAGTAGTATTGAAGAGAATAGCAATCAGCCCCAGCATTTT
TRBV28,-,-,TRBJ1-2,CASSYDTSFLTYGYTF,TGTGCCAGCAGTTACGACACCTCTTTCCTGACCTATGGCTACACCTTC